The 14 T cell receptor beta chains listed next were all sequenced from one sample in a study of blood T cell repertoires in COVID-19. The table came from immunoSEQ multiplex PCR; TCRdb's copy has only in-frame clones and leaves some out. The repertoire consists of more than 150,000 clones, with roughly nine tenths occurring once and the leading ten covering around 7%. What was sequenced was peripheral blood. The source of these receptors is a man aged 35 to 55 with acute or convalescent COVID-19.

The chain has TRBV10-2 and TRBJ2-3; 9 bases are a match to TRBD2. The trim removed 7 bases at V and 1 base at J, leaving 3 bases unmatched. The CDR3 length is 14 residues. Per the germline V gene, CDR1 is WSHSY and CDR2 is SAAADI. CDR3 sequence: CASKQRGGTDTQYF. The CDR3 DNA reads TGCGCCAGCAAACAGCGGGGGGGCACAGATACGCAGTATTTT.

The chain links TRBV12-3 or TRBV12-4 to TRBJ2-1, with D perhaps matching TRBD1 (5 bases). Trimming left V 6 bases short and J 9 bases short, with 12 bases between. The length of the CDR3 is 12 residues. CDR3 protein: CASSQGFFEQFF. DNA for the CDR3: TGTGCCAGCAGCCAGGGTTTTTTTGAGCAGTTCTTC.

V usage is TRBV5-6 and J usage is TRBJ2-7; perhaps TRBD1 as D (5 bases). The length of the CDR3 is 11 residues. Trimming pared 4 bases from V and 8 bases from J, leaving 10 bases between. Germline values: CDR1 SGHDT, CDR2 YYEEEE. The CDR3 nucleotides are TGTGCCAGCAGCACCCGGACAAAGCAGTACTTC. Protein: CASSTRTKQYF.

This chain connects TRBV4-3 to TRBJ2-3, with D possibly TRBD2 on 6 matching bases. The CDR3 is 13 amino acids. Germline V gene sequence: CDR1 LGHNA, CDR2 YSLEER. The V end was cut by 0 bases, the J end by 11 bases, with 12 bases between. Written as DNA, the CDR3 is TGCGCCAGCAGCCAAGAGGCGGCTAGCGAGCAGTATTTT. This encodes CASSQEAASEQYF.

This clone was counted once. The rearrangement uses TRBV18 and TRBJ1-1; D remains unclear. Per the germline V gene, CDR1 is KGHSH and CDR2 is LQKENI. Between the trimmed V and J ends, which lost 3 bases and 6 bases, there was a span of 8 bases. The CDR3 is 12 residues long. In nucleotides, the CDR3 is TGTGCCAGCTCACCCACAGCCCCTGAAGCTTTCTTT. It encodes CASSPTAPEAFF.

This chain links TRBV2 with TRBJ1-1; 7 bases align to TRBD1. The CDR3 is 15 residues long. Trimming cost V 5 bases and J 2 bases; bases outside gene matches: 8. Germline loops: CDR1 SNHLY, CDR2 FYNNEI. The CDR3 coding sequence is TGTGCCAGCAGTCCCAGGGGGAGACCAAACACTGAAGCTTTCTTT. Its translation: CASSPRGRPNTEAFF.

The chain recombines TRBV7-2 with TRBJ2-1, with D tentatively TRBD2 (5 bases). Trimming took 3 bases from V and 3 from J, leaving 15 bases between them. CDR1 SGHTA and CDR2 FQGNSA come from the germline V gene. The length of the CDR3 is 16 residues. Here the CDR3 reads CASSFPQRKDYNEQFF. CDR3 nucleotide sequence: TGTGCCAGCAGCTTCCCCCAGCGGAAGGACTACAATGAGCAGTTCTTC.

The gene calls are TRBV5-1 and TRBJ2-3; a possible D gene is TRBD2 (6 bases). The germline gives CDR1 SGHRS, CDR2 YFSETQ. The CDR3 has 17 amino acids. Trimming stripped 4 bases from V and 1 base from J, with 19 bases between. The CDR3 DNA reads TGCGCCAGCAGCCTCTCGGGAGAGGTATTCCGCACAGATACGCAGTATTTT. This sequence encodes CASSLSGEVFRTDTQYF.

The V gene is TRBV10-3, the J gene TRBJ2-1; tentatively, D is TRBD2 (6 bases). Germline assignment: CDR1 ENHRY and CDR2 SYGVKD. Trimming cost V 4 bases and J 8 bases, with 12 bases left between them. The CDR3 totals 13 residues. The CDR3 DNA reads TGTGCCATCAGTGCTTGGGACTTGGATGAGCAGTTCTTC. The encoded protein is CAISAWDLDEQFF.

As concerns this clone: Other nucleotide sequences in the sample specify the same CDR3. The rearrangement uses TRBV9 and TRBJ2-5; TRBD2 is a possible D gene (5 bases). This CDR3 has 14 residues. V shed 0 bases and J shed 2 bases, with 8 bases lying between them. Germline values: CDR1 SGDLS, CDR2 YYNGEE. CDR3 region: CASSVVGGQETQYF. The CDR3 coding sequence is TGTGCCAGCAGCGTAGTGGGCGGGCAAGAGACCCAGTACTTC. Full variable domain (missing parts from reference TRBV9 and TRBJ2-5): DSGVTQTPKHLITATGQRVTLRCSPRSGDLSVYWYQQSLDQGLQFLIQYYNGEERAKGNILERFSAQQFPDLHSELNLSSLELGDSALYFCASSVVGGQETQYFGPGTRLLVL.

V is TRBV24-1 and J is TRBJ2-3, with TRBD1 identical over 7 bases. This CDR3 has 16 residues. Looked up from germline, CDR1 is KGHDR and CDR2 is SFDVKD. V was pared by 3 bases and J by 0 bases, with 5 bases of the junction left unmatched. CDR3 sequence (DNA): TGTGCCACCAGTGATCCCGGGACAGCTAGCACAGATACGCAGTATTTT. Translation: CATSDPGTASTDTQYF.

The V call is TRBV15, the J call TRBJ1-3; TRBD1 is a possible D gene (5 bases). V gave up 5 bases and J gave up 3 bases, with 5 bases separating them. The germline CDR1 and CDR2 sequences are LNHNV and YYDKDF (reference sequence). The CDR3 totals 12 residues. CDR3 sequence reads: CATSDSGNTIYF. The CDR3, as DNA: TGTGCCACCAGCGACAGTGGAAACACCATATATTTT.

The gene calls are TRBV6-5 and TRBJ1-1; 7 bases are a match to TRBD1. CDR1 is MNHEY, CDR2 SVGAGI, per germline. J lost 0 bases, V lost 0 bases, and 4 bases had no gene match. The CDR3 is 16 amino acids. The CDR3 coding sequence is TGTGCCAGCAGTTACTCGGCCGGGACAGTGAACACTGAAGCTTTCTTT. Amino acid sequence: CASSYSAGTVNTEAFF.

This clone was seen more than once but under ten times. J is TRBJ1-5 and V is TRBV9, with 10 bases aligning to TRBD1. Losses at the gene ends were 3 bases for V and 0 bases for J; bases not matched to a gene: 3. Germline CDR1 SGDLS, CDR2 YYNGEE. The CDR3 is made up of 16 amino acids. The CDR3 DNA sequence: TGTGCCAGCAGCGCCGGGACAGGGGATAGCAATCAGCCCCAGCATTTT. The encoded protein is CASSAGTGDSNQPQHF.